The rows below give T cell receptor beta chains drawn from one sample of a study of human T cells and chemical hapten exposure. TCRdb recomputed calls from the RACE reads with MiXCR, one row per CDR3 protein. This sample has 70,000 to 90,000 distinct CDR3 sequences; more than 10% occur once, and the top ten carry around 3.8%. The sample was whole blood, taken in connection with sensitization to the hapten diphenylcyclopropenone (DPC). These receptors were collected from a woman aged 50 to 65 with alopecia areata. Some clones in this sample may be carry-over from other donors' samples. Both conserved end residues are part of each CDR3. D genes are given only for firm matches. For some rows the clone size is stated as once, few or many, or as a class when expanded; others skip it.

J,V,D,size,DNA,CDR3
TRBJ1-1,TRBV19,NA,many,TGTGCCAGTACCGCAGTCAGGGACACTGAAGCTTTCTTT,CASTAVRDTEAFF
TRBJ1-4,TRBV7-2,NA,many,TGTGCCAGCAGCTTAGCAGGGATTGAAAAACTGTTTTTT,CASSLAGIEKLFF
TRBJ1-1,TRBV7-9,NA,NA,TGTGCCAGCAGTAGATCCGGGGGGCCCACTGAAGCTTTCTTT,CASSRSGGPTEAFF
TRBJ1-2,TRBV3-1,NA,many,TGTGCCAGCAGCCAAAACCCCATGGGGGGCTACACCTTC,CASSQNPMGGYTF
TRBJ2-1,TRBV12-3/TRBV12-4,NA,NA,TGTGCCAGCACCCCCCTAGTTCAGCAGTTCTTC,CASTPLVQQFF
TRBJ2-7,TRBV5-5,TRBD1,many,TGTGCCAGCAGCTTGGCACAGGGGGCCTCCTACGAGCAGTACTTC,CASSLAQGASYEQYF
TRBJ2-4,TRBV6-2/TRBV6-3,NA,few,TGTGCCAGCAGCCCTCAGGGGGCCAAAAACATTCAGTACTTC,CASSPQGAKNIQYF
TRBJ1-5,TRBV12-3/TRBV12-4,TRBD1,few,TGTGCCAGCGGCGAACAGGGGAGCAATCAGCCCCAGCATTTT,CASGEQGSNQPQHF
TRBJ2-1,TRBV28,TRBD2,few,TGTGCCAGCAGTTCCGAGACGACTAGCGGGAGAAATGAGCAGTTCTTC,CASSSETTSGRNEQFF
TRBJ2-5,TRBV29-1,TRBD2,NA,TGCAGCGTTTCGGGACTAGCGGAAGAGACCCAGTACTTC,CSVSGLAEETQYF
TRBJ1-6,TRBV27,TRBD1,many,TGTGCCAGCAGACAGAAGGGGACAGGCAGAAGCTATAATTCACCCCTCCACTTT,CASRQKGTGRSYNSPLHF
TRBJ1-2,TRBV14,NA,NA,TGTGCCAGCAGCCAAGATGTCGGGGGCTATGGCTACACCTTC,CASSQDVGGYGYTF
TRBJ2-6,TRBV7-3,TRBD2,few,TGTGCCAGCAGCCCAGGGACTAGCGCCGTTACCAACGTCCTGACTTTC,CASSPGTSAVTNVLTF
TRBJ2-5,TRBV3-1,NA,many,TGTGCCAGCAGCCAGAGGTGGAGGGGAGAGACCCAGTACTTC,CASSQRWRGETQYF
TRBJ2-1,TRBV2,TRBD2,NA,TGTGCCAGCAGACCGGGAGGGCCAGTAAGTGAGCAGTTCTTC,CASRPGGPVSEQFF
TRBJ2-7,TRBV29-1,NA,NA,TGCAGCGTCCACGGGGTCGCCAGCAACGAGCAGTACTTC,CSVHGVASNEQYF
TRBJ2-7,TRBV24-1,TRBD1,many,TGTGCCACCAGTGACCCCGGGACAGGGAACTACGAGCAGTACTTC,CATSDPGTGNYEQYF
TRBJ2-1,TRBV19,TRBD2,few,TGTGCCAGTAGTGGGAGCCGGAGAAAAACTAGCGGGAGGGCCAACTACAATGAGCAGTTCTTC,CASSGSRRKTSGRANYNEQFF
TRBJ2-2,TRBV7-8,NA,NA,TGTGCCAGCAGCTTGAGCAGGTCAGCGAACACCGGGGAGCTGTTTTTT,CASSLSRSANTGELFF
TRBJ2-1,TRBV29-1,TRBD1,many,TGCAGCGTGCCGGGACAGGGGGCGCCGAGCTCCTACAATGAGCAGTTCTTC,CSVPGQGAPSSYNEQFF
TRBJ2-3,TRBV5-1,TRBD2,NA,TGCGCCAGCAGCTTGAGTCCAGCGGGAGTAGGGGATACGCAGTATTTT,CASSLSPAGVGDTQYF
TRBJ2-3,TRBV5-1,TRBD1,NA,TGCGCCAGCACCCCAGGGACAGGTCCGTATACGCAGTATTTT,CASTPGTGPYTQYF
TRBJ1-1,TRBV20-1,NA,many,TGCAGTGCTAAAGGGAGGCACACTGAAGCTTTCTTT,CSAKGRHTEAFF
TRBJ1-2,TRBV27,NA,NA,TGTGCCAGCAGTTTTGCCGGTTATAACTATGGCTACACCTTC,CASSFAGYNYGYTF